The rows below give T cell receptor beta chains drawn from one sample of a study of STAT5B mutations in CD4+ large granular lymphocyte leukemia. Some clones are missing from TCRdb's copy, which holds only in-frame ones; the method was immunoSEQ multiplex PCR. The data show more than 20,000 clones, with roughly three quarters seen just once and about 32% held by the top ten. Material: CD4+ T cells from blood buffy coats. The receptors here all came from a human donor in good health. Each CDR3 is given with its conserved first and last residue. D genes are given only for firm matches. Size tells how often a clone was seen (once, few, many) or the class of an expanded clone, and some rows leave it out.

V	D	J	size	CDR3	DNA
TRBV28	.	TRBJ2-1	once	CASSGGPSEQFF	TGTGCCAGCAGCGGAGGGCCCAGTGAGCAGTTCTTC
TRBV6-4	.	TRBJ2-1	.	CASSELQGSRQFF	TGTGCCAGCAGTGAGCTTCAGGGCTCAAGGCAGTTCTTC
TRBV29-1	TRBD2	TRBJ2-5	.	CSASGGTPQETQYF	TGCAGCGCTAGCGGGGGCACACCCCAGGAGACCCAGTACTTC
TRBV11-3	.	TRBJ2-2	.	CASSELGSTGELFF	TGTGCCAGCAGCGAACTAGGGAGCACCGGGGAGCTGTTTTTT
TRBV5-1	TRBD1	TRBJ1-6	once	CASSKDRADSPLHF	TGCGCCAGCAGCAAAGACAGGGCGGATTCACCCCTCCACTTT
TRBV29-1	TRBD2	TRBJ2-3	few	CSGDSGGTDTQYF	TGCAGCGGGGATAGCGGGGGCACAGATACGCAGTATTTT
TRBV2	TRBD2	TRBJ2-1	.	CASSVSGGANEQFF	TGTGCCAGCAGCGTCAGCGGGGGGGCAAATGAGCAGTTCTTC
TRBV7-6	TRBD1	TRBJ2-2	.	CATNRDRGRNTGELFF	TGTGCTACCAACCGGGACAGGGGAAGAAACACCGGGGAGCTGTTTTTT
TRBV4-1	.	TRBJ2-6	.	CASSQEGGAPSGANVLTF	TGCGCCAGCAGCCAAGAAGGGGGTGCGCCCTCTGGGGCCAACGTCCTGACTTTC
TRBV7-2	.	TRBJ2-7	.	CASSLRGGGSSYEQYF	TGTGCCAGCAGCCTAAGGGGAGGAGGGTCTTCCTACGAGCAGTACTTC
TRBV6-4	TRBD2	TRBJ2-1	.	CASSEFGLADNEQFF	TGTGCCAGCAGTGAGTTCGGACTAGCGGACAATGAGCAGTTCTTC
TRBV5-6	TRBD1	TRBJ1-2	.	CASSLVTGEGYTF	TGTGCCAGCAGCTTGGTCACAGGGGAAGGCTACACCTTC
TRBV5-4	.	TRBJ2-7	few	CASSLEHEQYF	TGTGCCAGCAGCTTGGAGCACGAGCAGTACTTC
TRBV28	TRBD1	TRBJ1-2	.	CASSSGDRGRGYTF	TGTGCCAGCAGTTCCGGGGACAGGGGTAGAGGCTACACCTTC
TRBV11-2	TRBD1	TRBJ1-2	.	CASSFTGTGGPYGYTF	TGTGCCAGCAGCTTTACCGGGACAGGGGGTCCCTATGGCTACACCTTC
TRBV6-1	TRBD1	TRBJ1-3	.	CASSEVPGGSGNTIYF	TGTGCCAGCAGTGAAGTCCCAGGGGGCTCTGGAAACACCATATATTTT
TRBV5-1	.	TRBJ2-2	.	CASSLGGVTGELFF	TGCGCCAGCAGCTTGGGAGGGGTCACCGGGGAGCTGTTTTTT
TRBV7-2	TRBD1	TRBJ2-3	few	CASSSKKAGQGARDTQYF	TGTGCCAGCAGCTCGAAAAAAGCGGGACAGGGGGCGCGCGATACGCAGTATTTT
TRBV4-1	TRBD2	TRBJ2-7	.	CASSQDRGAGGLDEQYF	TGCGCCAGCAGCCAAGATCGGGGGGCGGGAGGGCTGGACGAGCAGTACTTC
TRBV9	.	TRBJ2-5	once	CASSVAPGVETQYF	TGTGCCAGCAGCGTAGCTCCAGGGGTGGAGACCCAGTACTTC
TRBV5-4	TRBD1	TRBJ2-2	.	CASSPRQGAIGGELFF	TGTGCCAGCAGCCCCAGACAGGGGGCTATTGGCGGGGAGCTGTTTTTT
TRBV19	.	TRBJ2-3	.	CASSMAGTDTQYF	TGTGCCAGTAGTATGGCGGGCACAGATACGCAGTATTTT
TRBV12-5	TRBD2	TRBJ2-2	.	CASGPDGGRGTGELFF	TGTGCTAGTGGTCCCGATGGCGGGAGAGGCACCGGGGAGCTGTTTTTT
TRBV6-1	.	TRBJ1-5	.	CASRTGNQPQHF	TGTGCCAGCAGGACAGGCAATCAGCCCCAGCATTTT
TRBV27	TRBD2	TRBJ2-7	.	CASSLLAGEGREQYF	TGTGCCAGCAGTTTACTCGCGGGAGAGGGTCGCGAGCAGTACTTC
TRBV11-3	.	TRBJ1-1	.	CASPFRDGENTEAFF	TGTGCCAGCCCCTTCCGGGACGGTGAGAACACTGAAGCTTTCTTT
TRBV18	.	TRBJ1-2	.	CASSSAHGYTF	TGTGCCAGCTCTTCGGCACATGGCTACACCTTC
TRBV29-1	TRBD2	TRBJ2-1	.	CSVERGGSVENEQFF	TGCAGCGTTGAACGGGGCGGGAGCGTTGAGAATGAGCAGTTCTTC
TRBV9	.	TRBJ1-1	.	CASSQIQGSNTEAFF	TGTGCCAGCAGCCAGATCCAGGGATCTAACACTGAAGCTTTCTTT
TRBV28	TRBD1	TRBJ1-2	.	CASTPPGTAYGYTF	TGTGCCAGCACCCCCCCAGGGACAGCCTATGGCTACACCTTC
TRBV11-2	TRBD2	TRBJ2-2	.	CASSPFRGRHNTGELFF	TGTGCCAGCAGCCCGTTCCGCGGGAGGCACAACACCGGGGAGCTGTTTTTT
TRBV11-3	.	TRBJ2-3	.	CASSLDGQKDTQYF	TGTGCCAGCAGCTTAGATGGACAAAAAGATACGCAGTATTTT
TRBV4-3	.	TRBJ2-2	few	CASSQAVGEDTGELFF	TGCGCCAGCAGCCAAGCGGTAGGGGAAGACACCGGGGAGCTGTTTTTT
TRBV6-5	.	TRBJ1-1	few	CASSLAGALNTEAFF	TGTGCCAGCAGTTTAGCCGGGGCACTTAACACTGAAGCTTTCTTT
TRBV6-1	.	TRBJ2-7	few	CASSVQGWNEQYF	TGTGCCAGCAGTGTTCAGGGCTGGAACGAGCAGTACTTC
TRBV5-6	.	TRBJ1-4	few	CASSWGTAQNEKLFF	TGTGCCAGCAGCTGGGGGACCGCGCAAAATGAAAAACTGTTTTTT
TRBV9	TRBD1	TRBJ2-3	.	CASSAQQGPRTAKQYF	TGTGCCAGCAGCGCTCAACAGGGGCCCAGAACTGCGAAGCAGTATTTT
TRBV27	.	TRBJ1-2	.	CASTTKGRGLGYTF	TGTGCCAGCACCACCAAGGGCCGGGGTCTTGGCTACACCTTC
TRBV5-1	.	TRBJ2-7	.	CASSPTRGAEEQYF	TGCGCCAGCAGCCCGACAAGGGGGGCGGAGGAGCAGTACTTC
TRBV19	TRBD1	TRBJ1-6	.	CASSPSRGQRNSPLHF	TGTGCCAGTAGCCCCTCCCGGGGACAGCGTAATTCACCCCTCCACTTT
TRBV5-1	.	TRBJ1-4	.	CASSLGGGREKLFF	TGCGCCAGCAGCTTGGGAGGGGGACGTGAAAAACTGTTTTTT
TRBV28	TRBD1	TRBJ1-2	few	CASDGQGHYGYTF	TGTGCCAGCGACGGACAGGGCCACTATGGCTACACCTTC
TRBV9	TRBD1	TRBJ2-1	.	CASSADTGALADEQFF	TGTGCCAGCAGCGCGGATACAGGGGCGCTAGCCGATGAGCAGTTCTTC
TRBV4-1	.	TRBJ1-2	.	CASSQEDVGRVYGYTF	TGCGCCAGCAGCCAAGAGGACGTGGGAAGAGTCTATGGCTACACCTTC
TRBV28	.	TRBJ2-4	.	CASSFRGNIQYF	TGTGCCAGCAGTTTTAGGGGGAACATTCAGTACTTC